This TCR beta chain derives from a study of radiation and T cells in renal cell carcinoma (TCRdb year 2020). Concerning the study at large: The samples were drawn from a clinical trial, where primary renal cell carcinomas were treated with 15 Gy of stereotactic body radiation therapy and then removed by nephrectomy 4 weeks afterward. A total of roughly 4 million unique CDR3 nucleotide sequences, encoding around 2.7 million unique CDR3 amino acid sequences, were found across all 55 or so samples. In total, 53 samples underwent TCR beta sequencing: some 25 tumors plus 27 peripheral blood samples. Study-level results and caveats: An increase in top tumor clonotypes in blood was observed from baseline to 2 weeks post-radiation, followed by contraction by 4 weeks, which was taken to suggest transient expansion of tumor-resident clones. Dynamics of the blood repertoire were not tracked past 4 weeks after treatment. Because pretreatment tumor biopsies were not available, the baseline intratumoral presence of clonotypes could not be determined. With a single-armed trial design, the study had no way to address how radiation dose or scheduling affects the TCR repertoire.

The label giving this sample's time point can be read as: baseline pretreatment blood. This specimen's treatment or condition label, interpreted: 15 Gy SBRT to primary tumor, nephrectomy 4 weeks later. To follow tumor-enriched clonotypes, serial peripheral blood was collected from radiation-treated patients at baseline and at 2 weeks and 4 weeks after SBRT. All patients had renal cell carcinoma with clear cell pathology. Genomic DNA for TCR sequencing was prepared using the QIAamp DNA Blood Mini Kit (Qiagen). Only samples passing all quality control checks were included in the analyses. The immunoSEQ kit was used, according to the manufacturer's recommendations, to generate TCR beta libraries from genomic DNA. Library preparation used a first multiplex PCR with proprietary primers, then a second PCR adding unique barcodes, with bead cleanups after each round. A positive control reaction and a negative control reaction, both provided in the kit, were run with every batch of samples. The final libraries were assessed on an Agilent 4200 TapeStation D1000 ScreenTape, pooled by volume, and quantified by qPCR. Sequencing was performed on an Illumina NextSeq500 with a MidOutput 150-cycle cartridge, and 156 Read1 and 15 Index1 cycles were run with kit custom primers. The pooled library was loaded at approximately 1.1 pM with a roughly 20% PhiX control spike-in. Processing in the source paper ran as follows. Vendor-processed data were analyzed in R, and a clonotype was defined as all T cells sharing the same CDR3 nucleotide sequence. For clone abundance analyses, frequencies were normalized to the 10,000 most abundant clones per sample. Before analysis, public T cell clones were removed, and these numbered fewer than six per sample on average. A difference in abundance of at least 32-fold between compartments was used to define tumor-enriched and baseline blood-enriched clonotypes. Clonotypes expanded or contracted between blood time points were identified with a beta-binomial differential abundance model. Similarity between tumor and blood repertoires was quantified using the Baroni-Urbani and Buser coefficient, and groups were compared with two-tailed Wilcoxon tests in R. TCRdb carries this immuneACCESS record with in-frame sequences only. Its versions omit some clonotypes, under half of them owing to an unresolved V gene in the studies checked, with the rest unexplained. V and J calls plus clone size are reproduced from that table; the DNA served to infer D and trimming. A total of some 50,000 clones appear in this sample, approximately 83% of them only once. The top ten clonotypes cover 25% to 35% of the sample.

Here V drops 5 bases and J drops 2 bases, and the junction holds 5 bases not matched to any gene. The CDR3 spans 13 residues, from the cysteine through the phenylalanine. Of the read, only the CDR3 DNA is kept; its 39 bases are in frame from base 1. Reading the germline V gene (reference sequence) gives CDR1 GTSNPN and CDR2 SVGIG. Concerning this clone itself: Its antigen is unknown. No much larger clone is present one base from it, and per-base qualities are unavailable.

The TCR originated in a woman in her 70s with renal cell carcinoma. The chain uses TRBV30 and TRBJ2-7, and TRBD1 aligns with 8 junction nucleotides. Sequencing used blood, obtained from a patient whose treatment included radiotherapy and nephrectomy. The CDR3 loop reads CAWVGQGTYEQYF. The nucleotides are TGTGCCTGGGTCGGACAGGGAACCTACGAGCAGTACTTC.